This T cell receptor (beta chain) was sequenced during a study of T-cell memory formation after mild COVID-19. This clonotype was seen repeatedly, ten times or more. TCRdb reprocessed the 5' RACE reads with MiXCR, giving one entry per CDR3 protein. The table includes approximately 400,000 distinct CDR3 sequences, more than 20% detected once. The V and J ends lost 3 bases and 6 bases, in that order; junction bases with no gene match: 4. Germline CDR1 is SGHRS and CDR2 is YFSETQ. The CDR3 runs 15 residues. Sequenced sample: PBMCs or a T cell subset sorted from them (not recorded which). The source of this sequence is an adult woman who had mild COVID-19 (a few samples of this study predate the infection). Cell type and time point are not known. The chain joins TRBV5-1 to TRBJ2-3; 13 positions match TRBD2. The CDR3 reads CASSSGLAGTDTQYF. The CDR3 coding sequence is TGCGCCAGCAGCTCGGGACTAGCGGGGACGGATACGCAGTATTTT. Supplemented by reference TRBV5-1 and TRBJ2-3, the full variable domain reads KAGVTQTPRYLIKTRGQQVTLSCSPISGHRSVSWYQQTPGQGLQFLFEYFSETQRNKGNFPGRFSGRQFSNSRSEMNVSTLELGDSALYLCASSSGLAGTDTQYFGPGTRLTVL.